This passage covers 21 T cell receptor beta chains from one sample sequenced in a study of beta chain features in type 1 diabetes (dated by TCRdb to between 2018 and 2020). The method was the immunoSEQ multiplex PCR assay. The entire isolated RNA was reverse transcribed using the High Capacity cDNA Reverse Transcription Kit, and thus expressed TCRB transcripts were sequenced. Entries here come from immuneACCESS through TCRdb and include only in-frame sequences with V and J called. Some clones fail to appear in such tables; in the studies checked, an unresolved V gene covers under half of the shortfall, and the cause of the remainder is unknown. The sample contains around 100,000 clones, around 30% of them found a single time. In total, the top ten clones hold more than 0.45% of the sample. What the study reported, not specific to this receptor: In all four CD4+ subsets, TCRB CDR3 length was moderately but significantly shorter in type 1 diabetes patients.

These receptors are not linked to any known antigen. Sequencing was carried out using central memory CD4+ T cells from blood. The receptors come from a woman between 18 and 29 years old with type 1 diabetes.

The rearrangement links TRBV5-4 to TRBJ2-1, with TRBD1 matching 11 bases. Germline loops: CDR1 SGHNT, CDR2 YYREEE (reference sequence). The CDR3 is 15 amino acids. J lost 15 bases, V lost 1 base, and 12 bases had no gene match. CDR3 nucleotide sequence: TGTGCCAGCAGCTTGCTTGGGACAGGGGGTTTGGGCCTGTTCTTC. It is translated as CASSLLGTGGLGLFF.

This clone has just a few counts. Here the CDR3 reads CASSQETGGPYNEQFF. The CDR3 nucleotides read TGTGCCAGCAGCCAAGAAACAGGGGGGCCCTACAATGAGCAGTTCTTC. The rearrangement uses TRBV4-2 and TRBJ2-1, with TRBD1 identical over 8 bases. The J segment lost 2 bases and the V segment lost 0 bases, leaving 3 bases of the junction unmatched. The germline gives CDR1 LGHNA, CDR2 YNFKEQ. CDR3 length: 16 amino acids.

This clone was seen a single time. The V and J genes are TRBV7-9 and TRBJ2-2; TRBD1 agrees at 8 bases. Losses at the gene ends were 5 bases for V and 5 bases for J; bases not matched to a gene: 4. This CDR3 comprises 14 residues. The germline CDR1 and CDR2 sequences are SEHNR and FQNEAQ (reference sequence). CDR3 loop: CASSLRGRTGELFF. The CDR3 DNA is TGTGCCAGCAGCCTCAGGGGGCGGACCGGGGAGCTGTTTTTT.

This clone was counted only a few times. The rearrangement links TRBV10-3 to TRBJ2-3; 9 bases line up with TRBD2. The germline V gene has CDR1 ENHRY and CDR2 SYGVKD. The V gene end was trimmed by 8 bases and the J gene end by 2 bases; junction bases not matched to a gene: 5. The CDR3 has 14 amino acids. This CDR3 is CAIAGGRATDTQYF. The CDR3 coding sequence is TGTGCCATCGCGGGCGGGAGGGCCACAGATACGCAGTATTTT.

The J gene is TRBJ2-7, the V gene TRBV6-5; D unclear. The V and J ends lost 6 bases and 3 bases respectively, with 15 bases between them. Germline-derived CDR1 and CDR2 are MNHEY and SVGAGI. The CDR3 sequence is 14 residues long. DNA for the CDR3: TGTGCCAGCAGGCCCAGTCGCAACCACTACGAGCAGTACGTC. This translates into CASRPSRNHYEQYV.

This chain connects TRBV28 to TRBJ2-7; a weak D match, TRBD2 (6 bases). The CDR3 extends over 14 amino acids. Trimming took 7 bases from V and 2 from J, leaving 15 bases between them. Germline CDR1 is MDHEN and CDR2 is SYDVKM. CDR3 DNA sequence: TGTGCCAGCAATCCCGGGACTCTCACCTACGAGCAGTACTTC. This codes for CASNPGTLTYEQYF.

Here the CDR3 DNA reads TGTGCCAGCAGCGTCTCCGGGACAAACAGTCGGAATGAGCAGTTCTTC. Translation gives CASSVSGTNSRNEQFF. The chain is built from TRBV9 and TRBJ2-1, with D possibly matching TRBD1 (6 bases). Germline-derived CDR1 and CDR2 are SGDLS and YYNGEE. V was shortened by 2 bases and J by 7 bases, with 19 bases between the two germline ends. This CDR3 contains 16 residues.

The chain combines TRBV7-2 with TRBJ2-3; 7 bases map to TRBD2. The V segment lost 6 bases and the J segment 1 base; nucleotides outside the gene matches: 1. Germline values: CDR1 SGHTA, CDR2 FQGNSA. CDR3 length equals 13 residues. CDR3 nucleotides: TGTGCCAGCAGAACTAGCGGCACAGATACGCAGTATTTT. This codes for CASRTSGTDTQYF.

The chain employs TRBV9 and TRBJ2-2, with D tentatively TRBD2 (6 bases). CDR3 length equals 16 residues. Trimming left V 0 bases short and J 4 bases short, with 13 bases between. Per the germline V gene, CDR1 is SGDLS and CDR2 is YYNGEE. The CDR3 DNA reads as TGTGCCAGCAGCGTAGGCCCCCGGGGAGGCACCGGGGAGCTGTTTTTT. It codes for CASSVGPRGGTGELFF.

The chain couples TRBV28 to TRBJ1-2, with a weak D call TRBD1 (6 bases). Deletions cut 5 bases from V and 1 base from J, with 14 bases between. This CDR3 is built from 15 residues. Germline V lookup: CDR1 MDHEN, CDR2 SYDVKM. The chain's CDR3 is CASSLGQNLNYGYTF. In nucleotides, the CDR3 is TGTGCCAGCAGTCTCGGACAGAATCTTAACTATGGCTACACCTTC.

The chain joins TRBV2 to TRBJ2-6, with TRBD2 matching 10 bases. CDR3 size: 20 residues. V shed 3 bases, J shed 2 bases, and the junction held 13 bases outside the gene matches. In germline, CDR1 is SNHLY, CDR2 FYNNEI. CDR3 sequence: CASSDVGLTSGNAGANVLTF. The DNA of the CDR3 is TGTGCCAGCAGTGACGTAGGCCTAACTAGCGGGAATGCTGGGGCCAACGTCCTGACTTTC.

The V gene is TRBV6-6, the J gene TRBJ2-7; TRBD1 agrees at 7 bases. With V trimmed by 6 bases and J by 4 bases, 6 bases remained unmatched. CDR3 length: 13 residues. Germline CDR1 MNHNY, CDR2 SVGAGI (reference sequence). The CDR3 spells CASRPGGDYEQYV. As DNA, the CDR3 is TGTGCCAGCAGACCAGGGGGAGATTACGAGCAGTACGTC.

This clone appeared a few times. The V gene is TRBV4-1, the J gene TRBJ2-7; perhaps TRBD2 as D (5 bases). V was trimmed by 4 bases and J by 6 bases, leaving 19 bases between them. The germline CDR1 and CDR2 sequences are MGHRA and YSYEKL. This CDR3 comprises 15 residues. This CDR3 is CASSLASSRTGEQYF. The DNA of the CDR3 is TGCGCCAGCAGCCTAGCTAGCTCGAGGACTGGCGAGCAGTACTTC.

In its sample, this clone was seen once. This chain joins TRBV7-2 and TRBJ2-5; a possible D gene is TRBD1 (6 bases). This CDR3 has 14 residues. V was cut by 2 bases and J by 5 bases, with 12 bases left in between. Germline CDR1 is SGHTA and CDR2 is FQGNSA. CDR3: CASSLLGRGETQYF. DNA for the CDR3: TGTGCCAGCAGCTTATTAGGCAGGGGCGAGACCCAGTACTTC.

There are a few counts of this clone. Other nucleotide sequences from this sample produce the same CDR3. The chain has TRBV7-9 and TRBJ1-1; no clear D gene. The V gene lost 2 bases and the J gene lost 0 bases, with 4 bases spanning the gap. Germline CDR1 reads SEHNR; CDR2 reads FQNEAQ (reference sequence). This CDR3 comprises 13 residues. CDR3 in amino acids: CASSLTVNTEAFF. CDR3 nucleotide sequence: TGTGCCAGCAGCTTAACGGTGAACACTGAAGCTTTCTTT.

The J gene is TRBJ2-4, the V gene TRBV7-2, with 8 nucleotides matching TRBD2. This CDR3 contains 15 residues. Per the germline V gene, CDR1 is SGHTA and CDR2 is FQGNSA. V was clipped by 4 bases and J by 8 bases; unmatched bases: 10. The CDR3 DNA sequence: TGTGCCAGCAGCTCTCAAAGCGGGCGGGGGGACATTCAGTACTTC. Translation gives CASSSQSGRGDIQYF.

This clone turned up a few times. The V gene is TRBV18, the J gene TRBJ1-2; possibly TRBD1 for D (6 bases). Trimming left V 5 bases short and J 4 bases short, with 11 bases between. The CDR3 has 13 residues. Germline V gene data show CDR1 as KGHSH and CDR2 as LQKENI. CDR3 nucleotide sequence: TGTGCCAGCTCAGGGGACACTGGCTATGGCTACACCTTC. Its protein is CASSGDTGYGYTF.

The genes are TRBV2 and TRBJ1-4; 10 bases match TRBD1. Losses at the gene ends were 8 bases for V and 6 bases for J; bases not matched to a gene: 3. Germline CDR1 is SNHLY and CDR2 is FYNNEI. This CDR3 spans 13 amino acids. The CDR3 here is CASGGTGDEKLFF. CDR3 nucleotides: TGTGCCAGCGGGGGGACAGGGGATGAAAAACTGTTTTTT.

This clone was counted between two and nine times. The chain couples TRBV25-1 to TRBJ1-2; 9 bases agree with TRBD1. V was pared by 5 bases and J by 4 bases, with 2 bases of the junction left unmatched. The CDR3 is 13 amino acids. Germline CDR1 reads MGHDK; CDR2 reads SYGVNS. Here the CDR3 DNA reads TGTGCCAGCAGTAGGGACAGGGCCTATGGCTACACCTTC. This encodes CASSRDRAYGYTF.

This chain links TRBV14 with TRBJ2-1, with TRBD2 matching over 13 bases. The germline CDR1 and CDR2 sequences are SGHDN and FVKESK. V shed 5 bases and J 0 bases; nucleotides not matched to a gene: 10. CDR3 length equals 19 residues. The CDR3, as DNA: TGTGCCAGCAGCTTACTAGCGGGAGGGTCTATGGGCTCCTACAATGAGCAGTTCTTC. Protein product: CASSLLAGGSMGSYNEQFF.

The J gene is TRBJ1-1, the V gene TRBV28, with no clear D. Germline V gene sequence: CDR1 MDHEN, CDR2 SYDVKM. The CDR3 sequence is 14 residues long. The germline V and J ends were trimmed by 3 bases and 1 base, with 9 bases remaining between them. CDR3 DNA sequence: TGTGCCAGCAGTTTGGCAAGTTGGAACACTGAAGCTTTCTTT. It translates to CASSLASWNTEAFF.